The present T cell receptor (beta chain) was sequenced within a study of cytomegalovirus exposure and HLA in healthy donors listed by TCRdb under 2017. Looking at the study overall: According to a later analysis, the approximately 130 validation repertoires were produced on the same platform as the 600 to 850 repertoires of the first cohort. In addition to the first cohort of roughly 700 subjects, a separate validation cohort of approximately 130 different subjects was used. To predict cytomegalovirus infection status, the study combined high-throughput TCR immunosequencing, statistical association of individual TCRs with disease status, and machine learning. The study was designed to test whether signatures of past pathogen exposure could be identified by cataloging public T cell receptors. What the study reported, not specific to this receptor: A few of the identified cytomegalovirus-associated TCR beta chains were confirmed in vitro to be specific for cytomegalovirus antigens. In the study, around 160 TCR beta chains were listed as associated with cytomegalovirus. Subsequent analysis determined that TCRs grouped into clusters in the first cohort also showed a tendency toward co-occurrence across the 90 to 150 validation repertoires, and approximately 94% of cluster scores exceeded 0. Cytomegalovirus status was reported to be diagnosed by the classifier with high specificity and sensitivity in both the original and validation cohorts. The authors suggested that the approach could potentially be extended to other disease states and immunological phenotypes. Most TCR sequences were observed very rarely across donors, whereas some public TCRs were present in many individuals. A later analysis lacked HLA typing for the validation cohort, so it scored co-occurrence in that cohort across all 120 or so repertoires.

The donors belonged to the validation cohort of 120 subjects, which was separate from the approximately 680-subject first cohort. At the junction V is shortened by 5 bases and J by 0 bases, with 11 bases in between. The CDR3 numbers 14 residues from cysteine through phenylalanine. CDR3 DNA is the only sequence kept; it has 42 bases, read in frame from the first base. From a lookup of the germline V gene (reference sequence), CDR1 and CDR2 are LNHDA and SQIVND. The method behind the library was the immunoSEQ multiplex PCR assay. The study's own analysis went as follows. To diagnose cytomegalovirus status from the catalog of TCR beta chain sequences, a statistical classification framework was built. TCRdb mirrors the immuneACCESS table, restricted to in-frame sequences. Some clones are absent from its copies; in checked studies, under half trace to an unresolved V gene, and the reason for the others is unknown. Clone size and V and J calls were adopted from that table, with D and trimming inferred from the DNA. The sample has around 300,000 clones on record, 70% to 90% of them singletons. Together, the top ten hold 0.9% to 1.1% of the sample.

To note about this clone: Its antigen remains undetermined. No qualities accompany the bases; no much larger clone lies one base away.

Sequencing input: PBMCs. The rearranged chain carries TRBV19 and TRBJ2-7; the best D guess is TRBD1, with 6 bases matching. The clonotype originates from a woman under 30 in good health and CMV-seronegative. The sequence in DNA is TGTGCCAGTAGTTGGACAGCGAGCTCCTACGAGCAGTACTTC. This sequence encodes CASSWTASSYEQYF.